The rows below give T cell receptor beta chains drawn from one sample of a study of cytomegalovirus exposure and HLA in healthy donors. Clones were read by immunoSEQ multiplex PCR, and TCRdb kept only the in-frame ones, dropping some. The data contain approximately 210,000 clones, around 87% of them seen just once; the ten biggest clones take up roughly 1.7%. What was sequenced was PBMCs. The receptors were gathered from a woman aged 18-35 years in good health and CMV-seronegative. The CDR3 runs from the conserved cysteine through the conserved F or W. A D gene is named only where the DNA matches it firmly. Rows may omit the clone size; those that give it use once, few, many or a size class.

TRBJ1-2	TRBV9	NA	NA	12	TGTGCCAGCAGCGCCCCGGGCTATGGCTACACCTTC	CASSAPGYGYTF
TRBJ2-7	TRBV7-2	NA	TRBD2	15	TGTGCCAGCAGCCCTATAGCGGGAGAGTCCTACGAGCAGTACTTC	CASSPIAGESYEQYF
TRBJ2-3	TRBV7-9	NA	TRBD1	15	TGTGCCAGCAGCCCCGGGACAGGGGGTGCAGATACGCAGTATTTT	CASSPGTGGADTQYF
TRBJ2-3	TRBV7-2	NA	TRBD1	13	TGTGCCAGCAAGCAGGGGGCCACAGATACGCAGTATTTT	CASKQGATDTQYF
TRBJ1-2	TRBV10-2	NA	TRBD1	14	TGCGCCAGCAGTGAGTCAGGGGGCGACTATGGCTACACCTTC	CASSESGGDYGYTF
TRBJ1-2	TRBV30	NA	NA	13	TGTGCCTGGAGTCCAGACATCAACTATGGCTACACCTTC	CAWSPDINYGYTF
TRBJ1-5	TRBV11-2	once	TRBD1	17	TGTGCCAGCAGCTTAGATAGTTGGGACAGGCCCAATCAGCCCCAGCATTTT	CASSLDSWDRPNQPQHF
TRBJ2-3	TRBV10-3	NA	TRBD1	13	TGTGCCATCAGTGAGGAGGACAGGGGTCCGCAGTATTTT	CAISEEDRGPQYF
TRBJ1-5	TRBV30	NA	TRBD1	15	TGTGCCTACTCGCGGGGACAGGGGTCTGGGCAGCCCCAGCATTTT	CAYSRGQGSGQPQHF
TRBJ1-1	TRBV7-9	NA	NA	12	TGTTCCAGCAGCTTAGCGGGGGGTGAAGCTTTCTTT	CSSSLAGGEAFF
TRBJ2-6	TRBV4-2	NA	NA	16	TGTGCCAGCAGCCAAGACATGGGTGCTGGGGCTAACGTCCTGACTTTC	CASSQDMGAGANVLTF
TRBJ1-2	TRBV2	NA	TRBD1	16	TGTGCCAGCTTGGCCCCCGACGGGACAGGGAACTATGGCTACACCTTC	CASLAPDGTGNYGYTF